A single sample gave rise to the 20 T cell receptor beta chains below, sequenced in a study of OX40 agonist ivuxolimab in advanced cancers. Sequenced by immunoSEQ multiplex PCR; TCRdb stores in-frame clones only, minus some. There are about 22,000 clones in the sample; around nine tenths occur only once, and 34% lies in the top ten. This material consisted of CD4+ or CD8+ T cells sorted from blood, taken in a trial of the OX40 agonist ivuxolimab. These TCRs come from an adult with an advanced solid tumor such as melanoma, head and neck, liver or kidney cancer.

The gene calls are TRBV11-2 and TRBJ2-1; no clear D gene. Trimming pared 3 bases from V and 6 bases from J, leaving 6 bases between. The germline V gene encodes CDR1 SGHAT and CDR2 FQNNGV. This CDR3 is 12 amino acids long. As DNA, the CDR3 is TGTGCCAGCAGCTTGGGGTTCAATGAGCAGTTCTTC. This codes for CASSLGFNEQFF.

This rearrangement joins TRBV6-1 to TRBJ1-1, with D unresolved. Germline lookup yields CDR1 MNHNS and CDR2 SASEGT. V was pared by 8 bases and J by 1 base, with 8 bases between. CDR3 size: 12 residues. The CDR3 DNA is TGTGCCAGCGAAAGGTGGAACACTGAAGCTTTCTTT. As protein: CASERWNTEAFF.

The chain carries TRBV7-7 and TRBJ2-5; TRBD2 is a possible D gene (6 bases). The CDR3 is made up of 14 amino acids. V lost 1 base and J lost 10, with 16 bases in between. Germline assignment: CDR1 SSHAT and CDR2 FNYEAQ (reference sequence). The CDR3 DNA sequence: TGTGCCAGCAGCTTAGAGCTTTTGGGAGGAGACCAGTACTTC. Protein product: CASSLELLGGDQYF.

This sequence joins TRBV30 and TRBJ1-2, with a possible D match to TRBD1 (6 bases). This CDR3 region has 14 residues. The V gene lost 0 bases and the J gene lost 7 bases, with 15 bases spanning the gap. From germline, CDR1 is GTSNPN and CDR2 SVGIG (reference sequence). The CDR3 sequence is CAWSVKGEAGGYTF. As DNA, the CDR3 is TGTGCCTGGAGTGTTAAGGGGGAGGCAGGTGGCTACACCTTC.

V and J are TRBV9 and TRBJ2-3, with TRBD2 matching over 10 bases. J lost 2 bases, V lost 4 bases, and 7 bases had no gene match. Germline-derived CDR1 and CDR2 are SGDLS and YYNGEE. The CDR3 extends over 16 amino acids. CDR3 amino acids: CASSPRTSGHTDTQYF. The CDR3 DNA reads as TGTGCCAGCAGCCCCAGGACTAGCGGCCACACAGATACGCAGTATTTT.

The V gene is TRBV21-1, the J gene TRBJ2-2. TRBV21-1 constitutes a pseudogene. The CDR3 loop spans 18 amino acids. The CDR3 DNA follows: TGTGCCAGCAGCAAAGCGCTGGGAAGGTCCCTAAGGGTCGGGGAGCTGTTTTTT. Translating it yields CASSKALGRSLRVGELFF.

The J gene is TRBJ1-2, the V gene TRBV30, with D unclear. Germline V gene lookup returns CDR1 GTSNPN and CDR2 SVGIG (reference sequence). Trimming took off 3 bases at V and 8 bases at J, with 19 bases between the two ends. There are 14 residues in the CDR3. CDR3 in amino acids: CAWSDGWGPVGYTF. CDR3 DNA sequence: TGTGCCTGGAGCGACGGGTGGGGTCCGGTGGGCTACACCTTC. Combining the CDR3 with reference TRBV30 and TRBJ1-2 gives the whole variable domain SQTIHQWPATLVQPVGSPLSLECTVEGTSNPNLYWYRQAAGRGLQLLFYSVGIGQISSEVPQNLSASRPQDRQFILSSKKLLLSDSGFYLCAWSDGWGPVGYTFGSGTRLTVV.

The gene calls are TRBV4-1 and TRBJ2-5; D might be TRBD2 (6 bases). Germline V gene sequence: CDR1 MGHRA, CDR2 YSYEKL. V was clipped by 2 bases and J by 5 bases, with 15 bases between them. The CDR3 runs 15 residues. CDR3 in DNA: TGCGCCAGCAGCCAAATCGGGGGTTTGGAGGAGACCCAGTACTTC. It specifies CASSQIGGLEETQYF.

The gene calls are TRBV15 and TRBJ2-7, with D perhaps TRBD2 (5 bases). Germline assignment: CDR1 LNHNV and CDR2 YYDKDF (reference sequence). The CDR3 extends over 14 amino acids. Trimming removed 5 bases at V and 2 bases at J, with 13 bases between. The CDR3 DNA is TGTGCCACCAGCGTTGGAAGCGGTACCTACGAGCAGTACTTC. Encoded protein: CATSVGSGTYEQYF. Based on the CDR3 plus reference TRBV15 and TRBJ2-7, the full variable domain is DAMVIQNPRYQVTQFGKPVTLSCSQTLNHNVMYWYQQKSSQAPKLLFHYYDKDFNNEADTPDNFQSRRPNTSFCFLDIRSPGLGDTAMYLCATSVGSGTYEQYFGPGTRLTVT.

The chain carries TRBV25-1 and TRBJ2-7; the D gene is possibly TRBD1 (6 bases). The CDR3 has 16 amino acids. Germline lookup yields CDR1 MGHDK and CDR2 SYGVNS. V lost 8 bases and J 0 bases, leaving 20 bases between the germline ends. As DNA, the CDR3 is TGTGCCAGCCCCCATCCTTACAGGGCCAGCTCCTACGAGCAGTACTTC. Protein: CASPHPYRASSYEQYF.

The chain joins TRBV30 to TRBJ1-1, with a weak D call TRBD1 (5 bases). The CDR3 sequence is 14 residues long. Trimming took 0 bases from V and 11 from J, leaving 19 bases between them. Per the germline V gene, CDR1 is GTSNPN and CDR2 is SVGIG (reference sequence). The CDR3 is CAWSVGRDPTSAFF. As DNA, the CDR3 is TGTGCCTGGAGTGTAGGTAGGGACCCGACCTCGGCTTTCTTT.

The genes are TRBV29-1 and TRBJ2-7; maybe TRBD1 (7 bases). V gave up 7 bases and J gave up 4 bases, with 17 bases separating them. Germline V lookup: CDR1 SQVTM, CDR2 ANQGSEA. The CDR3 totals 13 residues. The CDR3 DNA follows: TGCAGCGCCCGGACAGGAGGGCTTTACGAGCAGTACTTC. This translates into CSARTGGLYEQYF.

The V and J genes are TRBV27 and TRBJ2-2; TRBD1 matches at 8 bases. Germline V lookup: CDR1 MNHEY, CDR2 SMNVEV (reference sequence). The CDR3 has 13 residues. V shed 6 bases and J 6 bases; nucleotides not matched to a gene: 3. CDR3 loop: CASSTTGAGELFF. The DNA of the CDR3 is TGTGCCAGCAGCACGACAGGGGCCGGGGAGCTGTTTTTT.

This clone has a single count. The chain joins TRBV4-1 to TRBJ2-7; no reliable D call. The CDR3 loop spans 16 amino acids. V lost 3 bases to trimming and J lost 3 bases, with 18 bases between them. CDR1 and CDR2 (germline): MGHRA, YSYEKL. CDR3 residues: CASSHRPQTESYEQYF. For the CDR3, the DNA is TGCGCCAGCAGCCACCGCCCTCAAACCGAGAGCTACGAGCAGTACTTC.

The CDR3 DNA is TGCGCCAGCAGCCACGACTATTACAATGAGCAGTTCTTC. Protein: CASSHDYYNEQFF. J is TRBJ2-1 and V is TRBV4-3; D is possibly TRBD2 (5 bases). V lost 3 bases and J 4 bases, leaving 7 bases between the germline ends. Germline V CDR1 and CDR2: LGHNA, YSLEER. The CDR3 has 13 residues.

The chain uses TRBV19 and TRBJ2-7; D is unresolved. Trimming took off 5 bases at V and 0 bases at J, with 17 bases between the two ends. Per the germline V gene, CDR1 is LNHDA and CDR2 is SQIVND (reference sequence). CDR3 size: 16 residues. This CDR3 reads CASSPQAFGNSYEQYF. DNA for the CDR3: TGTGCCAGTAGTCCCCAGGCGTTCGGAAACTCCTACGAGCAGTACTTC.

J is TRBJ1-2 and V is TRBV6-6, with unresolved D. Trimming pared 7 bases from V and 8 bases from J, leaving 11 bases between. This CDR3 is 11 amino acids long. In germline, CDR1 is MNHNY, CDR2 SVGAGI (reference sequence). The CDR3 DNA reads TGTGCCAGCACCGCAGGTTACGGCTACACCTTC. Protein sequence: CASTAGYGYTF.

This chain uses TRBV27 with TRBJ1-5; 9 bases agree with TRBD1. The CDR3 is 13 amino acids. From germline, CDR1 is MNHEY and CDR2 SMNVEV (reference sequence). Germline trimming cut 8 bases from V and 4 bases from J; bases unmatched to any gene: 3. DNA of the CDR3: TGTGCCAGCTCCGGGACAGGGAATCAGCCCCAGCATTTT. It is translated as CASSGTGNQPQHF.

This clone has a single count. V gene TRBV15 combines with J gene TRBJ2-1; D not certain. The CDR3 has 14 residues. Germline CDR1 reads LNHNV; CDR2 reads YYDKDF (reference sequence). Trimming took 5 bases from V and 4 from J, leaving 12 bases between them. CDR3 DNA: TGTGCCACCAGCCGCCGGGCTCAGTACAATGAGCAGTTCTTC. It yields the protein CATSRRAQYNEQFF.

This clone has a single count. This chain connects TRBV11-2 to TRBJ1-2, with D maybe TRBD1 (5 bases). Germline V lookup: CDR1 SGHAT, CDR2 FQNNGV. The CDR3 is 14 residues long. Trimming left V 4 bases short and J 7 bases short, with 16 bases between. This CDR3 reads CASSSHGGGGGYTF. The CDR3 coding sequence is TGTGCCAGCAGCTCACACGGGGGGGGAGGTGGCTACACCTTC.